This T cell receptor (beta chain) originates from a study of multiple sclerosis patients with progressive multifocal leukoencephalopathy. Findings of the study overall: At PML onset, no shared TRBV or TRBJ gene usage was seen.

Assay used: immunoSEQ multiplex PCR; TCRdb lists only in-frame clones, some missing. The sample lists over 25,000 clones; roughly 91% were seen once. Concerning this clone itself: What it binds is unknown.

Germline CDR1 is MDHEN and CDR2 is SYDVKM. V was clipped by 7 bases and J by 10 bases; unmatched bases: 9. The CDR3 contains 13 residues. Documented time point: more than five months of natalizumab therapy. V gene TRBV28 combines with J gene TRBJ1-3, with 8 bases that match TRBD1. The material was PBMCs, obtained from a patient treated with natalizumab. The clonotype was recovered from a human donor with multiple sclerosis. CDR3 in amino acids: CASNKQGGRTIYF. The CDR3 nucleotides are TGTGCCAGCAACAAACAGGGGGGTAGAACCATATATTTT. Together with reference TRBV28 and TRBJ1-3, the CDR3 gives the full variable domain: DVKVTQSSRYLVKRTGEKVFLECVQDMDHENMFWYRQDPGLGLRLIYFSYDVKMKEKGDIPEGYSVSREKKERFSLILESASTNQTSMYLCASNKQGGRTIYFGEGSWLTVV.